This is a list of T cell receptor beta chains from one sample in a study of blood T cells in healthy people across ages. TCRdb itself ran the 5' RACE reads through MiXCR, one entry per CDR3 protein. This table has about 1.8 million distinct CDR3 sequences, roughly 52% appearing once. Sequenced input: blood. The receptor source for this set is a woman aged 40 to 55 in good health. Both conserved end residues are part of each CDR3. A D gene is named only where the DNA matches it firmly. For some rows the clone size is stated as once, few or many, or as a class when expanded; others skip it.

v_gene: TRBV5-4; d_gene: TRBD1; abundance: NA; j_gene: TRBJ1-6; CDR3nt: TGTGCCAGCAGCCGTGGACAGGGGATCAATTCACCCCTCCACTTT; CDR3aa: CASSRGQGINSPLHF
v_gene: TRBV27; d_gene: TRBD1; abundance: NA; j_gene: TRBJ1-6; CDR3nt: TGTGCCAGCAGGGGGACAGGGATCTATAATTCACCCCTCCACTTT; CDR3aa: CASRGTGIYNSPLHF
v_gene: TRBV5-1; d_gene: TRBD1; abundance: NA; j_gene: TRBJ2-4; CDR3nt: TGCGCCAGCAGCCCCCCCCGGACAGGGGGCTTAATGAACATTCAGTACTTC; CDR3aa: CASSPPRTGGLMNIQYF
v_gene: TRBV4-2; d_gene: NA; abundance: NA; j_gene: TRBJ2-3; CDR3nt: TGTGCCAGCAGCCAAGAATGTTGCCCCCGAGCAGGTTCGTCTGGACCGACAGATACGCAGTATTTT; CDR3aa: CASSQECCPRAGSSGPTDTQYF
v_gene: TRBV11-2; d_gene: NA; abundance: few; j_gene: TRBJ2-7; CDR3nt: TGTGCCAGCCGCGGCCGGGCTGACGCCTACGAGCAGTACTTC; CDR3aa: CASRGRADAYEQYF
v_gene: TRBV12-3/TRBV12-4; d_gene: NA; abundance: once; j_gene: TRBJ1-2; CDR3nt: TGTGCCAGCACCGTATCGACTAACTATGGCTACACCTTC; CDR3aa: CASTVSTNYGYTF
v_gene: TRBV2; d_gene: NA; abundance: once; j_gene: TRBJ2-5; CDR3nt: TGTGCCAGCAGTTTCCTGACAGGCAAACAAGAGACCCAGTACTTC; CDR3aa: CASSFLTGKQETQYF
v_gene: TRBV12-3/TRBV12-4; d_gene: NA; abundance: NA; j_gene: TRBJ2-5; CDR3nt: TGTGCCAGCAGTTTAAAAGTGGGTCCCTGGGGGACCCAGTACTTC; CDR3aa: CASSLKVGPWGTQYF
v_gene: TRBV7-9; d_gene: NA; abundance: NA; j_gene: TRBJ2-1; CDR3nt: TGTGCCAGCGGGGGGTCCCCTACGGGTCCAAACAATGAGCAGTTCTTC; CDR3aa: CASGGSPTGPNNEQFF
v_gene: TRBV27; d_gene: TRBD2; abundance: few; j_gene: TRBJ2-1; CDR3nt: TGTGCCAGCAGTTGGGTGAGCGGGGGGTACAATGAGCAGTTCTTC; CDR3aa: CASSWVSGGYNEQFF
v_gene: TRBV27; d_gene: TRBD1; abundance: many; j_gene: TRBJ1-6; CDR3nt: TGTGCCAGCGGGTCGATGGGACAGGGGAGAAATTCACCCCTCCACTTT; CDR3aa: CASGSMGQGRNSPLHF
v_gene: TRBV7-2; d_gene: TRBD1; abundance: NA; j_gene: TRBJ1-6; CDR3nt: TGTGCCAGCGAAGGACAGGGTAATTTGTATTCACCCCTCCACTTT; CDR3aa: CASEGQGNLYSPLHF
v_gene: TRBV3-1; d_gene: NA; abundance: few; j_gene: TRBJ1-2; CDR3nt: TGTGCCAGCAGCCAAGATTGGGCAAGTGGCTACACCTTC; CDR3aa: CASSQDWASGYTF
v_gene: TRBV4-1; d_gene: TRBD1; abundance: NA; j_gene: TRBJ1-2; CDR3nt: TGCGCCAGCAGCCAAGGGGGACAGGAAGGCTACACCTTC; CDR3aa: CASSQGGQEGYTF
v_gene: TRBV5-1; d_gene: TRBD1; abundance: NA; j_gene: TRBJ2-1; CDR3nt: TGCGCCAGCAGCTTCGCAGGGGGCTCTGAAGATGAGCAGTTCTTC; CDR3aa: CASSFAGGSEDEQFF
v_gene: TRBV7-2; d_gene: TRBD1; abundance: many; j_gene: TRBJ2-7; CDR3nt: TGTGCCAGCAGTCGCCGGGACAGGAGCTCCTACGAGCAGTACTTC; CDR3aa: CASSRRDRSSYEQYF
v_gene: TRBV24-1; d_gene: NA; abundance: once; j_gene: TRBJ1-5; CDR3nt: TGTGCCACCAGGGACACCGACAATCAGCCCCAGCATTTT; CDR3aa: CATRDTDNQPQHF
v_gene: TRBV5-1; d_gene: NA; abundance: few; j_gene: TRBJ2-3; CDR3nt: TGCGCCAGCAGCTTGGTGGTCGCGGGTACAGATACGCAGTATTTT; CDR3aa: CASSLVVAGTDTQYF
v_gene: TRBV6-1; d_gene: TRBD1; abundance: NA; j_gene: TRBJ1-1; CDR3nt: TGTGCCAGCAGTTATAGGGGGACAGGGGGGTCTGAAGCTTTCTTT; CDR3aa: CASSYRGTGGSEAFF
v_gene: TRBV29-1; d_gene: TRBD1; abundance: few; j_gene: TRBJ2-5; CDR3nt: TGCAGCGCATCCCAGGGGGCTGAACAGAAGCAGTACTTC; CDR3aa: CSASQGAEQKQYF
v_gene: TRBV15; d_gene: TRBD2; abundance: NA; j_gene: TRBJ2-4; CDR3nt: TGTGCCACCAGCAGGTCCGGGACTAGCGGGGGGGAGGCCAAAAACATTCAGTACTTC; CDR3aa: CATSRSGTSGGEAKNIQYF
v_gene: TRBV9; d_gene: NA; abundance: few; j_gene: TRBJ2-7; CDR3nt: TGTGCCAGCAGCGTAGACGGGGGCCCCTCCTACGAGCAGTACTTC; CDR3aa: CASSVDGGPSYEQYF
v_gene: TRBV16; d_gene: NA; abundance: NA; j_gene: TRBJ1-5; CDR3nt: TGTGCCAGCAGCCCACATGGAGACACTAATCAGCCCCAGCATTTT; CDR3aa: CASSPHGDTNQPQHF
v_gene: TRBV28; d_gene: NA; abundance: NA; j_gene: TRBJ1-4; CDR3nt: TGTGCCAGCAGTGGGGGGGCGGTTAATGAAAAACTGTTTTTT; CDR3aa: CASSGGAVNEKLFF
v_gene: TRBV15; d_gene: NA; abundance: NA; j_gene: TRBJ2-3; CDR3nt: TGTGCCACCAGCAGAGATCCAGACTCCGGAGTTACGCAGTATTTT; CDR3aa: CATSRDPDSGVTQYF
v_gene: TRBV5-1; d_gene: NA; abundance: NA; j_gene: TRBJ2-3; CDR3nt: TGCGCCAGCAGCTTCCAACCGGGACAACTCTCTTCAGATACGCAGTATTTT; CDR3aa: CASSFQPGQLSSDTQYF
v_gene: TRBV20-1; d_gene: NA; abundance: few; j_gene: TRBJ2-7; CDR3nt: TGCAGTGCCCCCGCTCGGGGTCTCGAGCAGTACTTC; CDR3aa: CSAPARGLEQYF
v_gene: TRBV20-1; d_gene: TRBD1; abundance: NA; j_gene: TRBJ2-7; CDR3nt: TGCAGTGCTAGAGGCGGGGGACAGGGGAGTTTCGAGCAGTACTTC; CDR3aa: CSARGGGQGSFEQYF
v_gene: TRBV4-3; d_gene: TRBD1; abundance: few; j_gene: TRBJ1-4; CDR3nt: TGCGCCAGCAGCCAAGATTCTGGCCCAGGGGGAGAGGAAAAACTGTTTTTT; CDR3aa: CASSQDSGPGGEEKLFF
v_gene: TRBV7-9; d_gene: NA; abundance: NA; j_gene: TRBJ2-5; CDR3nt: TGTGCCAGCAGCTCGAGAGCGGACCTCCATCGGGAGACCCAGTACTTC; CDR3aa: CASSSRADLHRETQYF
v_gene: TRBV6-5; d_gene: TRBD2; abundance: NA; j_gene: TRBJ2-1; CDR3nt: TGTGCCAGCAGTCGTACCATGCTGCGACTAGCAGGAGAGCAGTTCTTC; CDR3aa: CASSRTMLRLAGEQFF
v_gene: TRBV4-2; d_gene: TRBD2; abundance: NA; j_gene: TRBJ2-5; CDR3nt: TGTGCCAGCAGCCAAGGTGGACTAGCGGGGGCCGGGGAAGAGACCCAGTACTTC; CDR3aa: CASSQGGLAGAGEETQYF
v_gene: TRBV2; d_gene: NA; abundance: many; j_gene: TRBJ2-1; CDR3nt: TGTGCCAGCAGTGCTCAGGGATACAATGAGCAGTTCTTC; CDR3aa: CASSAQGYNEQFF
v_gene: TRBV7-3; d_gene: TRBD1; abundance: few; j_gene: TRBJ2-1; CDR3nt: TGTGCCAGCAGCAGACAGGGGAGCAATGAGCAGTTCTTC; CDR3aa: CASSRQGSNEQFF